This T cell receptor (beta chain) was profiled in a study of T cell clones after liver transplantation. Repertoires were generated with immunoSEQ multiplex PCR, while TCRdb's copy carries only in-frame clones and drops some. The sample has 75,000 to 95,000 clones, approximately 87% seen once; the top ten hold 2.8%. This CDR3 is 15 amino acids long. Germline V gives CDR1 SSHAT, CDR2 FNYEAQ (reference sequence). On this clone: The junction departs from germline at one end; a sequencing error may be responsible.

The sample here was CD4+ T cells from blood, taken at the 22-month timepoint. This chain joins TRBV7-7 and TRBJ1-3; tentative D call: TRBD1 (6 bases). This TCR was sampled from a human patient who received a liver transplant. Certain T cells may be donor cells from the graft. CDR3 amino acids: CASSLSAGAGNTIYF. DNA for the CDR3: TGTGCTAGCAGCTTATCAGCGGGGGCAGGAAACACCATATATTTT.